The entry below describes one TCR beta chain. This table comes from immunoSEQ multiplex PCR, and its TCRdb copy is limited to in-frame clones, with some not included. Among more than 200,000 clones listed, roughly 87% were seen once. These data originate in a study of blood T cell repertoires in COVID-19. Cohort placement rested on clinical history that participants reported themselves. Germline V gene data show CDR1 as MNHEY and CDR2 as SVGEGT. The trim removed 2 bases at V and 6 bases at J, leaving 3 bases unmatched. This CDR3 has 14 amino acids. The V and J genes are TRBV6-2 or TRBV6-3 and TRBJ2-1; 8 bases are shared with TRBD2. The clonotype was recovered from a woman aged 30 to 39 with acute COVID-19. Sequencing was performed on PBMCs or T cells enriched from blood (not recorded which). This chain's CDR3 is CASSYVGGANEQFF. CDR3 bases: TGTGCCAGCAGTTACGTCGGGGGGGCCAATGAGCAGTTCTTC.